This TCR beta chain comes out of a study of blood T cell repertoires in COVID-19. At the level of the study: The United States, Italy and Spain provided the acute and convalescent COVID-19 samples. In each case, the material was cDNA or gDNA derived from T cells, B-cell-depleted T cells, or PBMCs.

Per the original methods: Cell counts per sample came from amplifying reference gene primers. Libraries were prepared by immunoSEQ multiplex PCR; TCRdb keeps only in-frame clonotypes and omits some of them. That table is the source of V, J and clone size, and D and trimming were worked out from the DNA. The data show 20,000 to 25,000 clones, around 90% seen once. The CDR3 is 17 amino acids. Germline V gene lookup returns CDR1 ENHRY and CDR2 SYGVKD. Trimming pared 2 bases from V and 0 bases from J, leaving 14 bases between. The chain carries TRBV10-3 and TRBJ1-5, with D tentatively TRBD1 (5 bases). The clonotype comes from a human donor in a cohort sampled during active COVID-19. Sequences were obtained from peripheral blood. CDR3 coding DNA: TGTGCCATCAGTGAGGACAGTGGGAGGTATAGCAATCAGCCCCAGCATTTT. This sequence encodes CAISEDSGRYSNQPQHF.